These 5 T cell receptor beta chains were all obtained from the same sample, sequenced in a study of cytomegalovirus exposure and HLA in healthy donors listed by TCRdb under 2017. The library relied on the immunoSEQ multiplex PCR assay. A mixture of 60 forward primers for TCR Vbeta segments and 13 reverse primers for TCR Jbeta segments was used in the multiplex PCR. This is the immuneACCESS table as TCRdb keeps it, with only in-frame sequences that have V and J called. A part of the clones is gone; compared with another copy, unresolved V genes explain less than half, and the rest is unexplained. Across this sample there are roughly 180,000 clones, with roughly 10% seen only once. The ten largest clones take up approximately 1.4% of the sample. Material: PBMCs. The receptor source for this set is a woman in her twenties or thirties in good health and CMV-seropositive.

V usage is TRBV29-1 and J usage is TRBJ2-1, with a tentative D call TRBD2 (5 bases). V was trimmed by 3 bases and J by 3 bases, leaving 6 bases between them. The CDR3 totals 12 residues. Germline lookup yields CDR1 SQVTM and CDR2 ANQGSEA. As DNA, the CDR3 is TGCAGCGTTGACCGGGACTACAATGAGCAGTTCTTC. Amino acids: CSVDRDYNEQFF.

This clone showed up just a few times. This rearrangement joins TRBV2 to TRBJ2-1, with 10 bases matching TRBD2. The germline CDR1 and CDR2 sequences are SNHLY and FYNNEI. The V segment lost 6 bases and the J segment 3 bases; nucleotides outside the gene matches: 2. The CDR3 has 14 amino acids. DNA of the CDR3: TGTGCCAGCAGACAGCGGGAGGGCTACAATGAGCAGTTCTTC. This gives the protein CASRQREGYNEQFF.

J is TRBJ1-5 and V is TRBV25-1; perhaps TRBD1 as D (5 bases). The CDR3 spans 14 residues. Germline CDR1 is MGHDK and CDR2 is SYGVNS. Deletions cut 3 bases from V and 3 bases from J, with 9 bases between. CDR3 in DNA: TGTGCCAGCAGTGAGAGACAGTTCAATCAGCCCCAGCATTTT. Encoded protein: CASSERQFNQPQHF.

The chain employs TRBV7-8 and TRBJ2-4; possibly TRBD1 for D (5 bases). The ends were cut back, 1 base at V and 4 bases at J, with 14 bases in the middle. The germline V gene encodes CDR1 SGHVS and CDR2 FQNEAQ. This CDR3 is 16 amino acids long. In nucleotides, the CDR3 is TGTGCCAGCAGCTTAGACCGGACACGTACGAAAAACATTCAGTACTTC. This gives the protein CASSLDRTRTKNIQYF. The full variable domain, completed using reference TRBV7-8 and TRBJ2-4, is GAGVSQSPRYKVAKRGQDVALRCDPISGHVSLFWYQQALGQGPEFLTYFQNEAQLDKSGLPSDRFFAERPEGSVSTLKIQRTQQEDSAVYLCASSLDRTRTKNIQYFGAGTRLSVL.

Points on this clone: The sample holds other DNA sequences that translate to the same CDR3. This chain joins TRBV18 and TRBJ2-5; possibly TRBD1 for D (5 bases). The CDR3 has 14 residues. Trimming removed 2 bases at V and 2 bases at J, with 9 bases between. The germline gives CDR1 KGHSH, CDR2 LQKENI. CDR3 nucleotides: TGTGCCAGCTCACCAACGCAGGGTCAAGAGACCCAGTACTTC. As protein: CASSPTQGQETQYF.